This T cell receptor (beta chain) stems from a study of blood T cell repertoires in COVID-19. CDR1 and CDR2 (germline): KGHSH, LQKENI. The CDR3 loop spans 17 amino acids. The V end was cut by 6 bases, the J end by 0 bases, with 18 bases between. How the authors handled the data: Amplification from reference gene primers served as the basis for estimated nucleated cell counts. Using immunoSEQ multiplex PCR, the repertoire was profiled, and TCRdb retains in-frame clones only, with some absent. V and J calls and clone size are given by that table; D and trimming were obtained from the DNA. The table records around 120,000 clones, about nine tenths of them present only once.

Sequences were obtained from peripheral blood. This sequence joins TRBV18 and TRBJ1-3; D might be TRBD1 (5 bases). The TCR was taken from a human donor in a cohort sampled during active COVID-19. The CDR3 sequence: CASSPDSGHHSGNTIYF. In nucleotides, the CDR3 is TGTGCCAGCTCGCCAGATAGTGGACACCACTCTGGAAACACCATATATTTT. The whole variable domain, filled in from reference TRBV18 and TRBJ1-3, reads NAGVMQNPRHLVRRRGQEARLRCSPMKGHSHVYWYRQLPEEGLKFMVYLQKENIIDESGMPKERFSAEFPKEGPSILRIQQVVRGDSAAYFCASSPDSGHHSGNTIYFGEGSWLTVV.